A selection of T cell receptor beta chains follows, all from one sample in a study of regulatory T cells in long-lasting Graves disease. Each CDR3 protein gets one entry after TCRdb re-called the multiplex PCR reads with MiXCR. The sample includes some 440,000 distinct CDR3 sequences, less than 25% of them seen just once. The sequencing used peripheral blood mononuclear cells (PBMCs), collected when the disease was refractory, from a patient treated with antithyroid drugs. These receptors originate from a female donor with Graves disease. CDR3s include the opening cysteine and the closing phenylalanine or tryptophan. A D gene is named only where the DNA matches it firmly. Clone size is given for some rows only: seen once, a few or many times, or a class if the clone is expanded.

v_gene,abundance,d_gene,j_gene,CDR3aa,CDR3nt
TRBV19,few,.,TRBJ2-4,CASSILQAKNIQYF,TGTGCCAGTAGCATCCTACAAGCCAAAAACATTCAGTACTTC
TRBV7-6,.,TRBD1,TRBJ1-4,CASSPGLGQGATNEKLFF,TGTGCCAGCAGCCCGGGTCTGGGACAGGGGGCAACTAATGAAAAACTGTTTTTT
TRBV2,many,TRBD1,TRBJ1-2,CASSQDRGPVGYTF,TGTGCCAGCAGTCAAGACAGGGGCCCTGTGGGCTACACCTTC
TRBV5-1,.,.,TRBJ2-2,CASRPRSMNTGELFF,TGCGCCAGCAGGCCAAGGTCAATGAACACCGGGGAGCTGTTTTTT
TRBV6-1,many,.,TRBJ2-7,CASSGSFTSYEQYF,TGTGCCAGCAGTGGCTCTTTTACCTCCTACGAGCAGTACTTC
TRBV12-3/TRBV12-4,many,TRBD1,TRBJ2-7,CASNSGGQATYEQYF,TGTGCCAGCAATTCAGGGGGACAGGCTACCTACGAGCAGTACTTC
TRBV4-3,few,.,TRBJ1-1,CASSQDPSPYANTEAFF,TGCGCCAGCAGCCAAGATCCTAGCCCATATGCGAACACTGAAGCTTTCTTT
TRBV28,.,.,TRBJ2-2,CASSPRGIEGKYTGELFF,TGTGCCAGCAGTCCCCGGGGTATCGAGGGGAAATACACCGGGGAGCTGTTTTTT
TRBV24-1,.,.,TRBJ2-7,CATSGDGRPQQYF,TGTGCCACCTCAGGGGACGGGAGGCCCCAGCAGTACTTC
TRBV20-1,few,.,TRBJ1-6,CSARQQISYNSPLHF,TGCAGTGCTAGACAGCAGATCTCCTATAATTCACCCCTCCACTTT